One T cell receptor beta chain is described in this entry. The source of the sample is a study of shared clonotypes between healthy human individuals. Repertoires were generated with immunoSEQ multiplex PCR, while TCRdb's copy carries only in-frame clones and drops some. The table shows 2 million to 2.5 million clones, with 90% to 97% occurring only once. Caucasian adults living in Nashville, Tennessee, provided all samples. Germline V lookup: CDR1 LNHDA, CDR2 SQIVND (reference sequence). Unmatched junction bases numbered 13, after V lost 9 bases and J lost 2 bases. This CDR3 has 16 residues. The material sequenced was naive CD4+ T cells sorted from blood. Specified subset: CD45RA+ positively selected. The TCR was taken from a man between 18 and 29 years old in good health. The chain couples TRBV19 to TRBJ1-5; 7 bases line up with TRBD1. CDR3 bases: TGTGCCAGCAGTGAATTAGGGGGCGCGGGCAATCAGCCCCAGCATTTT. Its translation: CASSELGGAGNQPQHF.